The 28 T cell receptor beta chains below come from one sample, sequenced in a study of T cell responses to AZD1222 COVID-19 vaccine. Using immunoSEQ multiplex PCR, the repertoire was profiled, and TCRdb retains in-frame clones only, with some absent. The sample shows some 100,000 clones, 92% of them seen only once. The sample here was peripheral blood, taken 28 days after the second AZD1222 dose. These receptor sequences come from an adult who received the AZD1222 COVID-19 vaccine.

V and J are TRBV28 and TRBJ1-1; D is possibly TRBD1 (6 bases). Germline V gene data show CDR1 as MDHEN and CDR2 as SYDVKM. Trimming pared 3 bases from V and 7 bases from J, leaving 12 bases between. The CDR3 contains 13 residues. The CDR3 region is CASSLNRDIEAFF. The CDR3 bases are TGTGCCAGCAGTTTGAACAGGGACATTGAAGCTTTCTTT.

This rearrangement joins TRBV19 to TRBJ1-3; D not certain. This CDR3 contains 13 residues. Germline V lookup: CDR1 LNHDA, CDR2 SQIVND (reference sequence). V was cut by 5 bases and J by 2 bases, with 7 bases left in between. This CDR3 is CASSRQPGNTIYF. The CDR3 DNA sequence: TGTGCCAGTAGTCGGCAGCCTGGAAACACCATATATTTT. The full variable domain, in which reference TRBV19 and TRBJ1-3 provide the parts outside the CDR3, is DGGITQSPKYLFRKEGQNVTLSCEQNLNHDAMYWYRQDPGQGLRLIYYSQIVNDFQKGDIAEGYSVSREKKESFPLTVTSAQKNPTAFYLCASSRQPGNTIYFGEGSWLTVV.

The V and J genes are TRBV10-1 and TRBJ1-5; no firm D call. V shed 7 bases and J shed 7 bases, with 11 bases lying between them. Germline V gene lookup returns CDR1 WNHNN and CDR2 SYGVQD (reference sequence). CDR3 length: 12 amino acids. The CDR3 coding sequence is TGCGCCAGCAAGCCGGTGGCGCAGCCCCAGCATTTT. Its protein product is CASKPVAQPQHF.

This clone was detected only once. The genes are TRBV6-5 and TRBJ2-6, with no clear D. There are 13 residues in the CDR3. The V gene's germline CDR1 is MNHEY and CDR2 SVGAGI. The V gene lost 5 bases and the J gene lost 2 bases, with 4 bases spanning the gap. The CDR3 loop reads CASSLPGANVLTF. The CDR3 DNA is TGTGCCAGCAGTCTACCTGGGGCCAACGTCCTGACTTTC.

The V call is TRBV18, the J call TRBJ2-6; D unclear. With 2 bases removed from V and 0 bases from J, the gap between germline ends came to 8 bases. Germline V gene sequence: CDR1 KGHSH, CDR2 LQKENI. The CDR3 runs to 16 residues. The CDR3 coding sequence is TGTGCCAGCTCACCAACCGGGTACTCTGGGGCCAACGTCCTGACTTTC. As protein: CASSPTGYSGANVLTF.

The genes are TRBV25-1 and TRBJ1-4; 8 bases are a match to TRBD1. The CDR3 contains 12 residues. V lost 7 bases, J lost 5 bases, and 0 bases stayed unmatched. From germline, CDR1 is MGHDK and CDR2 SYGVNS. The CDR3 sequence is CASNRGNEKLFF. CDR3 DNA: TGTGCCAGCAACAGGGGGAATGAAAAACTGTTTTTT. The full variable domain, rest sourced from reference TRBV25-1 and TRBJ1-4, is EADIYQTPRYLVIGTGKKITLECSQTMGHDKMYWYQQDPGMELHLIHYSYGVNSTEKGDLSSESTVSRIRTEHFPLTLESARPSHTSQYLCASNRGNEKLFFGSGTQLSVL.

The CDR3 loop reads CAISEPKIKGTGELFF. Written as DNA, the CDR3 is TGTGCCATCAGTGAGCCGAAGATTAAAGGCACCGGGGAGCTGTTTTTT. The chain links TRBV10-3 to TRBJ2-2; D unresolved. V lost 2 bases, J lost 4 bases, and 14 bases lay in between. CDR1 is ENHRY, CDR2 SYGVKD, per germline. This CDR3 contains 16 residues.

The chain uses TRBV18 and TRBJ2-3; D may be TRBD1 (6 bases). Germline values: CDR1 KGHSH, CDR2 LQKENI. The V end lost 0 bases, the J end lost 4 bases, and 11 bases lay between the germline ends. The CDR3 runs 15 residues. CDR3 sequence: CASSPPGAYSDTQYF. The CDR3 bases are TGTGCCAGCTCACCACCGGGGGCATACTCAGATACGCAGTATTTT.

This chain uses TRBV6-8 with TRBJ2-5; D uncertain. The CDR3 spans 11 residues. Trimming removed 6 bases from V and 0 bases from J, with 2 bases in between. The germline CDR1 and CDR2 sequences are MNHGY and SAAAGT. Written as DNA, the CDR3 is TGTGCCAGCAGCCACCAAGAGACCCAGTACTTC. Amino acid sequence: CASSHQETQYF.

V usage is TRBV28 and J usage is TRBJ1-2; a possible D gene is TRBD1 (5 bases). Germline CDR1 reads MDHEN; CDR2 reads SYDVKM. This CDR3 spans 15 amino acids. Trimming shortened V by 1 base and J by 3 bases, and 12 bases separated the two germline ends. The DNA for the CDR3 is TGTGCCAGCAGTTTATTGGGGGACTGGGACTATGGCTACACCTTC. As protein: CASSLLGDWDYGYTF.

The J gene is TRBJ2-1, the V gene TRBV1; the tabulated D call, TRBD1, remains unverified against the DNA. TRBV1 is noted as a pseudogene. CDR3 length equals 15 residues. The CDR3 loop reads CTNPLLMPKLGEQFF. For the CDR3, the DNA is TGCACCAACCCCCTCTTAATGCCGAAGTTGGGCGAGCAGTTCTTC.

The chain is built from TRBV6-6 and TRBJ2-2; D is uncertain. The CDR3 runs 15 residues. Trimming took 2 bases from V and 1 from J, leaving 8 bases between them. Germline V gene lookup returns CDR1 MNHNY and CDR2 SVGAGI (reference sequence). The CDR3 DNA sequence: TGTGCCAGCAGTTACCGGAAGGGGAACACCGGGGAGCTGTTTTTT. Its protein product is CASSYRKGNTGELFF.

The sample holds one count of this clone. This chain joins TRBV15 and TRBJ1-5, with D uncertain. Trimming took 7 bases from V and 1 from J, leaving 11 bases between them. This CDR3 has 14 amino acids. CDR1 and CDR2 (germline): LNHNV, YYDKDF (reference sequence). CDR3 loop: CATTFPGSNQPQHF. CDR3 nucleotides: TGTGCCACCACGTTTCCGGGGAGCAATCAGCCCCAGCATTTT.

This rearrangement joins TRBV10-3 to TRBJ1-6; 8 bases line up with TRBD1. Trimming took 10 bases from V and 9 from J; bases not matched to a gene: 5. Germline V CDR1 and CDR2: ENHRY, SYGVKD. CDR3 length: 12 amino acids. CDR3 sequence reads: CATQGAGSPLHF. CDR3 DNA: TGTGCCACTCAGGGGGCCGGTTCACCCCTCCACTTT.

This clone has only one observation. The V and J genes are TRBV18 and TRBJ1-1; D possibly corresponds to TRBD1 (5 bases). CDR1 and CDR2 from the germline V gene are KGHSH and LQKENI. V was clipped by 1 base and J by 0 bases, with 9 bases between them. The CDR3 length is 15 residues. The CDR3 region has the DNA TGTGCCAGCTCACCACGCCAGGGCATGAACACTGAAGCTTTCTTT. Amino acid sequence: CASSPRQGMNTEAFF.

V gene TRBV15 combines with J gene TRBJ1-1, with 11 bases lining up with TRBD1. Germline V gives CDR1 LNHNV, CDR2 YYDKDF (reference sequence). J gave up 1 base and V 5 bases, and 3 bases lay outside the gene matches. The CDR3 consists of 15 residues. Written as DNA, the CDR3 is TGTGCCACCAGCGGGACAGGGGGTGAGAACACTGAAGCTTTCTTT. Translating it yields CATSGTGGENTEAFF.

V and J are TRBV6-6 and TRBJ1-2; no reliable D call. The CDR3 sequence is 16 residues long. Germline V gives CDR1 MNHNY, CDR2 SVGAGI (reference sequence). The V gene lost 0 bases and the J gene lost 2 bases, with 13 bases spanning the gap. The CDR3 is CASSYSGTPGNYGYTF. CDR3 in DNA: TGTGCCAGCAGTTACTCGGGAACGCCGGGGAACTATGGCTACACCTTC.

The chain couples TRBV5-5 to TRBJ1-2; TRBD1 agrees at 10 bases. The CDR3 is 16 residues long. Germline lookup yields CDR1 SGHKS and CDR2 YYEKEE (reference sequence). V gave up 0 bases and J gave up 8 bases; unmatched junction bases: 10. The CDR3, as DNA: TGTGCCAGCAGCTTGGCCTTCGGGACAGGGGTAGGAGGCTACACCTTC. Protein product: CASSLAFGTGVGGYTF.

J is TRBJ2-3 and V is TRBV7-9; D uncertain. The germline V and J ends were trimmed by 2 bases and 5 bases, with 2 bases remaining between them. The CDR3 is made up of 11 amino acids. Per germline, CDR1 SEHNR and CDR2 FQNEAQ (reference sequence). The CDR3, as DNA: TGTGCCAGCAGCTTACTAGATACGCAGTATTTT. Protein product: CASSLLDTQYF.

The V call is TRBV19, the J call TRBJ1-1; D remains unclear. Trimming took off 3 bases at V and 2 bases at J, with 10 bases between the two ends. Germline loops: CDR1 LNHDA, CDR2 SQIVND (reference sequence). CDR3 size: 14 residues. As DNA, the CDR3 is TGTGCCAGTAGTATGTTTCCGGTAAACACTGAAGCTTTCTTT. Protein sequence: CASSMFPVNTEAFF.

The rearrangement uses TRBV15 and TRBJ1-2; D is uncertain. V was cut by 3 bases and J by 6 bases, with 14 bases left in between. The CDR3 spans 14 residues. Germline loops: CDR1 LNHNV, CDR2 YYDKDF (reference sequence). CDR3 sequence (DNA): TGTGCCACCAGCAGGAACCTGGGAGGTGATGGCTACACCTTC. Amino acid sequence: CATSRNLGGDGYTF.

The chain links TRBV2 to TRBJ1-3; D unclear. There are 14 residues in the CDR3. CDR1 and CDR2 from the germline V gene are SNHLY and FYNNEI. Trimming pared 8 bases from V and 0 bases from J, leaving 11 bases between. CDR3 amino acids: CASRLEYSGNTIYF. In DNA, the CDR3 is TGTGCCAGCCGCCTCGAGTACTCTGGAAACACCATATATTTT.

V gene TRBV28 combines with J gene TRBJ2-7, with D possibly TRBD2 on 5 matching bases. CDR3 length equals 13 residues. Trimming left V 3 bases short and J 3 bases short, with 9 bases between. CDR1 and CDR2 from the germline V gene are MDHEN and SYDVKM. The chain's CDR3 is CASSFVEGYEQYF. The CDR3 bases are TGTGCCAGCAGTTTCGTAGAGGGCTACGAGCAGTACTTC.

The chain has TRBV11-2 and TRBJ2-7; D is perhaps TRBD2 (6 bases). The V and J ends lost 0 bases and 1 base respectively, with 7 bases between them. Germline V gives CDR1 SGHAT, CDR2 FQNNGV. The CDR3 extends over 14 amino acids. DNA of the CDR3: TGTGCCAGCAGCTTAGAGCGGGGTTCCTACGAGCAGTACTTC. The encoded protein is CASSLERGSYEQYF.

The chain has TRBV30 and TRBJ2-7; possibly TRBD1 or TRBD2 for D (5 bases each). This CDR3 spans 13 amino acids. V lost 3 bases and J lost 4, with 13 bases in between. Looked up from germline, CDR1 is GTSNPN and CDR2 is SVGIG (reference sequence). CDR3 loop: CAWSRGAWYEQYF. CDR3 nucleotides: TGTGCCTGGAGCCGGGGCGCCTGGTACGAGCAGTACTTC.

This chain connects TRBV18 to TRBJ2-5, with TRBD2 matching over 10 bases. CDR1 KGHSH and CDR2 LQKENI come from the germline V gene. V gave up 3 bases and J gave up 2 bases; unmatched junction bases: 3. The CDR3 is 15 residues long. CDR3 in amino acids: CASSPIAGGQETQYF. CDR3 DNA sequence: TGTGCCAGCTCACCCATAGCGGGGGGTCAAGAGACCCAGTACTTC.

The V and J genes are TRBV7-9 and TRBJ2-2; D is unclear. The germline gives CDR1 SEHNR, CDR2 FQNEAQ (reference sequence). The CDR3 extends over 15 amino acids. With 5 bases removed from V and 0 bases from J, the gap between germline ends came to 10 bases. The CDR3 is CASSTDLTNTGELFF. The CDR3 nucleotides are TGTGCCAGCAGCACGGACCTTACGAACACCGGGGAGCTGTTTTTT. The whole variable domain, remainder taken from reference TRBV7-9 and TRBJ2-2, is DTGVSQNPRHKITKRGQNVTFRCDPISEHNRLYWYRQTLGQGPEFLTYFQNEAQLEKSRLLSDRFSAERPKGSFSTLEIQRTEQGDSAMYLCASSTDLTNTGELFFGEGSRLTVL.

The rearrangement joins TRBV5-1 to TRBJ2-1, with a weak D call TRBD2 (5 bases). V was shortened by 6 bases and J by 7 bases, with 14 bases between the two germline ends. This CDR3 has 13 residues. CDR1 is SGHRS and CDR2 is YFSETQ in the germline V gene. The DNA of the CDR3 is TGCGCCAGCAAAGGACTCCTGGGGAATGAGCAGTTCTTC. Protein sequence: CASKGLLGNEQFF.